This is a list of T cell receptor beta chains from one sample in a study of shared clonotypes between healthy human individuals. Profiled with immunoSEQ multiplex PCR; TCRdb holds only in-frame clones, not every one. The sample shows roughly 850,000 clones, 90% to 97% of them seen only once. Sequencing was performed on naive CD8+ T cells sorted from blood. Receptor source: a man younger than 45 in good health. The conserved cysteine and the conserved F or W are not part of the CDR3 here.

V gene,CDR3 length,J gene,CDR3 protein
TRBV11-2,14,TRBJ2-3,ASSLDLALLRDTQY
TRBV7-2,10,TRBJ2-1,ASSPGRREQF
TRBV9,13,TRBJ2-1,ASSGVGESPNEQF
TRBV30,11,TRBJ2-7,AWSVGTGYEQY
TRBV19,14,TRBJ2-2,ASSISLSGYTGELF
TRBV5-5,12,TRBJ2-7,ASSLWNGPYEQY
TRBV5-4,12,TRBJ2-5,ASSLRGHQETQY
TRBV7-9,11,TRBJ2-1,ASSLGRPLEQF
TRBV11-2,15,TRBJ2-1,ASSLDSLDRPYNEQF
TRBV2,13,TRBJ1-3,ASREGSFGGNTIY
TRBV13,12,TRBJ1-2,ASSLGTGADGYT
TRBV5-6,11,TRBJ2-7,ASSLLSSYEQY
TRBV7-3,12,TRBJ2-7,ASSLAGGAYEQY
TRBV27,14,TRBJ2-7,ATARRQGERAYEQY
TRBV28,15,TRBJ2-7,ASSLGTSGAISYEQY